This entry lists 21 T cell receptor beta chains sequenced from one sample in a study of blood T cell repertoires in COVID-19. Libraries were prepared by immunoSEQ multiplex PCR; TCRdb keeps only in-frame clonotypes and omits some of them. This sample yields about 94,000 clones, of which 80% are seen a single time; 15% to 20% belongs to the top ten. Sequences were obtained from peripheral blood. Every receptor here comes from a human donor in a cohort sampled during active COVID-19.

The V and J genes are TRBV5-1 and TRBJ1-2; the D is unclear. In germline, CDR1 is SGHRS, CDR2 YFSETQ. V lost 2 bases to trimming and J lost 3 bases, with 8 bases between them. The CDR3 extends over 13 amino acids. Here the CDR3 reads CASSFRRYYGYTF. CDR3 nucleotides: TGCGCCAGCAGCTTCCGCAGGTACTATGGCTACACCTTC.

This rearrangement joins TRBV2 to TRBJ1-1; 8 positions agree with TRBD1. Germline loops: CDR1 SNHLY, CDR2 FYNNEI. The trim removed 7 bases at V and 3 bases at J, leaving 4 bases unmatched. This CDR3 is 13 amino acids long. The CDR3 nucleotides read TGTGCCAGCAAAACAGGGGGACACACTGAAGCTTTCTTT. This translates into CASKTGGHTEAFF.

V usage is TRBV24-1 and J usage is TRBJ2-1; tentative D call: TRBD2 (5 bases). Trimming removed 3 bases at V and 5 bases at J, with 7 bases between. Germline values: CDR1 KGHDR, CDR2 SFDVKD. The CDR3 loop spans 13 amino acids. The CDR3 nucleotides are TGTGCCACCAGTGATCGTAGCGACAATGAGCAGTTCTTC. It yields the protein CATSDRSDNEQFF.

V and J are TRBV11-2 and TRBJ2-3; possibly TRBD2 for D (5 bases). Trimming took 3 bases from V and 8 from J, leaving 15 bases between them. The germline V gene has CDR1 SGHAT and CDR2 FQNNGV. The CDR3 sequence is 14 residues long. CDR3 coding DNA: TGTGCCAGCAGCTTTCCCCGGGGAAGCGCTACGCAGTATTTT. It specifies CASSFPRGSATQYF.

The chain joins TRBV15 to TRBJ2-3, with D possibly being TRBD2 (6 bases). CDR3 length equals 12 residues. Germline-derived CDR1 and CDR2 are LNHNV and YYDKDF (reference sequence). Trimming removed 3 bases at V and 5 bases at J, with 6 bases between. DNA of the CDR3: TGTGCCACCAGCAGGGAGGGAGATACGCAGTATTTT. Residues: CATSREGDTQYF.

The chain couples TRBV5-1 to TRBJ1-1; 10 bases agree with TRBD1. Germline values: CDR1 SGHRS, CDR2 YFSETQ. With 0 bases clipped from V and 2 bases from J, the junction kept 7 bases outside the gene matches. This CDR3 spans 17 amino acids. CDR3 amino acids: CASSLGDRGSVNTEAFF. DNA for the CDR3: TGCGCCAGCAGCTTGGGGGACAGGGGTTCTGTTAACACTGAAGCTTTCTTT.

The gene calls are TRBV6-5 and TRBJ1-2; 8 bases match TRBD1. With V trimmed by 7 bases and J by 6 bases, 7 bases remained unmatched. This CDR3 region has 13 residues. The germline CDR1 and CDR2 sequences are MNHEY and SVGAGI. The DNA of the CDR3 is TGTGCCAGCAAGAGGACAGGGAAGGATGGCTACACCTTC. Translated, it gives CASKRTGKDGYTF.

V is TRBV4-2 and J is TRBJ2-7; TRBD2 agrees at 7 bases. J gave up 3 bases and V 4 bases, and 6 bases lay outside the gene matches. Germline V CDR1 and CDR2: LGHNA, YNFKEQ. CDR3 length: 14 amino acids. CDR3 sequence: CASSPSSGNYEQYF. In nucleotides, the CDR3 is TGTGCCAGCAGCCCGTCTAGCGGAAACTACGAGCAGTACTTC.

This clone was detected a few times. CDR3: CASSDRGVYEQYF. The CDR3 nucleotides read TGTGCCAGCAGTGACAGGGGTGTTTACGAGCAGTACTTC. The rearrangement joins TRBV25-1 to TRBJ2-7; tentatively, D is TRBD1 (6 bases). The CDR3 runs to 13 residues. Trimming removed 3 bases from V and 4 bases from J, with 10 bases in between. Germline CDR1 reads MGHDK; CDR2 reads SYGVNS.

The chain employs TRBV5-4 and TRBJ1-3, with unresolved D. Trimming removed 4 bases at V and 0 bases at J, with 14 bases between. The V gene's germline CDR1 is SGHNT and CDR2 YYREEE (reference sequence). This CDR3 contains 16 residues. CDR3 amino acids: CASSPPSAGSGNTIYF. In nucleotides, the CDR3 is TGTGCCAGCAGCCCACCCTCAGCGGGCTCTGGAAACACCATATATTTT.

The rearrangement uses TRBV24-1 and TRBJ2-3, with 12 bases fitting TRBD2. Trimming at V came to 1 base and at J to 1 base, leaving 11 bases not matched to a gene. Germline assignment: CDR1 KGHDR and CDR2 SFDVKD. The CDR3 covers 20 residues. Written as DNA, the CDR3 is TGTGCCACCAGTGATTTTGCGGCGTCGACTAGCGGGAGTCGCACAGATACGCAGTATTTT. This translates into CATSDFAASTSGSRTDTQYF.

This chain joins TRBV7-2 and TRBJ2-7; 11 bases line up with TRBD2. CDR1 is SGHTA, CDR2 FQGNSA, per germline. Trimming removed 0 bases from V and 3 bases from J; junction bases left unmatched: 4. This CDR3 has 16 residues. The CDR3 spells CASSLALAGGIYEQYF. DNA for the CDR3: TGTGCCAGCAGCTTAGCTTTAGCGGGAGGGATCTACGAGCAGTACTTC.

The rearrangement joins TRBV5-4 to TRBJ2-6, with D perhaps matching TRBD2 (6 bases). Germline values: CDR1 SGHNT, CDR2 YYREEE (reference sequence). The CDR3 is 15 residues long. V was shortened by 7 bases and J by 2 bases, with 13 bases between the two germline ends. The CDR3 reads CASRWSGAGANVLTF. The CDR3 DNA sequence: TGTGCCAGCCGCTGGTCGGGGGCTGGGGCCAACGTCCTGACTTTC.

The chain carries TRBV10-2 and TRBJ1-2; 9 bases are shared with TRBD1. The V gene end was trimmed by 3 bases and the J gene end by 6 bases; junction bases not matched to a gene: 5. Germline V CDR1 and CDR2: WSHSY, SAAADI. The CDR3 consists of 14 residues. The CDR3 sequence is CASSEGDRDDGYTF. The CDR3 DNA follows: TGCGCCAGCAGTGAAGGGGACAGGGATGATGGCTACACCTTC.

The chain recombines TRBV18 with TRBJ1-1, with D tentatively TRBD1 (5 bases). Germline V gives CDR1 KGHSH, CDR2 LQKENI. The CDR3 sequence is 16 residues long. Trimming removed 3 bases from V and 1 base from J, with 15 bases in between. Written as DNA, the CDR3 is TGTGCCAGCTCACCCACCGGGGCCGGGGGGAACACTGAAGCTTTCTTT. Translating gives CASSPTGAGGNTEAFF.

V and J are TRBV7-9 and TRBJ2-7; no definite D call. V gave up 4 bases and J gave up 2 bases, with 9 bases separating them. This CDR3 is built from 13 residues. Germline-derived CDR1 and CDR2 are SEHNR and FQNEAQ (reference sequence). The chain's CDR3 is CASSSVVTYEQYF. DNA of the CDR3: TGTGCCAGCAGCTCGGTTGTTACCTACGAGCAGTACTTC.

V gene TRBV28 combines with J gene TRBJ2-7, with 8 bases identical to TRBD1. V lost 5 bases, J lost 2 bases, and 11 bases stayed unmatched. The germline V gene has CDR1 MDHEN and CDR2 SYDVKM. The CDR3 is 16 residues long. CDR3 nucleotide sequence: TGTGCCAGCAGTCCCTCCGGACAGGGACGAGCCTACGAGCAGTACTTC. It yields the protein CASSPSGQGRAYEQYF.

This clone was seen a single time. The J gene is TRBJ2-5, the V gene TRBV9; perhaps TRBD2 as D (5 bases). CDR3 length equals 14 residues. The ends were cut back, 0 bases at V and 2 bases at J, with 8 bases in the middle. Per germline, CDR1 SGDLS and CDR2 YYNGEE. In DNA, the CDR3 is TGTGCCAGCAGCGTAGGGACTGTGCAAGAGACCCAGTACTTC. It yields the protein CASSVGTVQETQYF.

This clone appeared once. V gene TRBV18 combines with J gene TRBJ1-2, with 10 bases identical to TRBD1. This CDR3 spans 15 amino acids. Trimming took 3 bases from V and 6 from J; bases not matched to a gene: 7. The germline gives CDR1 KGHSH, CDR2 LQKENI. The CDR3 protein is CASSPSGTGADGYTF. The CDR3 DNA reads TGTGCCAGCTCACCGTCCGGGACAGGGGCGGATGGCTACACCTTC.

This chain joins TRBV5-6 and TRBJ1-3; 9 bases fit TRBD1. The V gene's germline CDR1 is SGHDT and CDR2 YYEEEE. Unmatched junction bases numbered 11, after V lost 5 bases and J lost 2 bases. There are 17 residues in the CDR3. DNA for the CDR3: TGTGCCAGCAGAAAGACAGGGGGGAAGCAGGCTGGAAACACCATATATTTT. This sequence encodes CASRKTGGKQAGNTIYF.

The V call is TRBV3-1 (or the pseudogene TRBV3-2), the J call TRBJ2-7; the D is unclear. The V end was cut by 3 bases, the J end by 5 bases, with 8 bases between. This CDR3 spans 12 amino acids. Germline V lookup: CDR1 LGHDT, CDR2 YNNKEL (reference sequence). CDR3 DNA sequence: TGTGCCAGCAGCCACCTTTATGACGAGCAGTACTTC. It yields the protein CASSHLYDEQYF.